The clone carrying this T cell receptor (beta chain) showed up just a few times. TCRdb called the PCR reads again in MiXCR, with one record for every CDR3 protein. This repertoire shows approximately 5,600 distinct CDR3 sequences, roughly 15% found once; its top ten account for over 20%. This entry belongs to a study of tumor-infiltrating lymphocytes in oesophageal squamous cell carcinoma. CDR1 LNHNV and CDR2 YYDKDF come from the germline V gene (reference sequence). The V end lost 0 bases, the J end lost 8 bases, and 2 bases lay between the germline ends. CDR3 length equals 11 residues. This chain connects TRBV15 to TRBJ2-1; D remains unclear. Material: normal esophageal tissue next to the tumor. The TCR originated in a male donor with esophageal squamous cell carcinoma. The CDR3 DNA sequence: TGTGCCACCAGCAGAGATGATGAGCAGTTCTTC. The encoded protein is CATSRDDEQFF.